These 20 T cell receptor beta chains share one sample of origin, sequenced in a study of blood T cell repertoires in COVID-19. Clones were read by immunoSEQ multiplex PCR, and TCRdb kept only the in-frame ones, dropping some. Here the sample spans about 58,000 clones, about 91% being singletons. Specimen: peripheral blood. Receptor source: a man in his fifties with active COVID-19.

The V and J genes are TRBV4-1 and TRBJ2-2; TRBD2 aligns across 11 bases. With V trimmed by 1 base and J by 7 bases, 14 bases remained unmatched. Germline values: CDR1 MGHRA, CDR2 YSYEKL. The CDR3 length is 19 residues. The CDR3: CASSQARVLAGGIGGELFF. CDR3 DNA: TGCGCCAGCAGCCAAGCGAGAGTTCTAGCGGGAGGTATTGGCGGGGAGCTGTTTTTT.

The CDR3 here is CASSVVQNYGYTF. The DNA for the CDR3 is TGTGCCAGCAGCGTAGTACAGAACTATGGCTACACCTTC. This chain uses TRBV9 with TRBJ1-2; D not certain. V was shortened by 0 bases and J by 2 bases, with 5 bases between the two germline ends. The CDR3 covers 13 residues. Germline V gives CDR1 SGDLS, CDR2 YYNGEE. Variable domain in full (rest from reference TRBV9 and TRBJ1-2): DSGVTQTPKHLITATGQRVTLRCSPRSGDLSVYWYQQSLDQGLQFLIQYYNGEERAKGNILERFSAQQFPDLHSELNLSSLELGDSALYFCASSVVQNYGYTFGSGTRLTVV.

This chain links TRBV19 with TRBJ1-1; D gene unclear. There are 13 residues in the CDR3. The V gene's germline CDR1 is LNHDA and CDR2 SQIVND (reference sequence). V was pared by 7 bases and J by 4 bases, with 13 bases between. The CDR3 region has the DNA TGTGCCAGTAAACCTTTGGGAGGCACTGAAGCTTTCTTT. It yields the protein CASKPLGGTEAFF.

The V and J genes are TRBV15 and TRBJ2-5, with TRBD2 matching 9 bases. This CDR3 has 18 amino acids. Germline trimming cut 1 base from V and 3 bases from J; bases unmatched to any gene: 12. Germline CDR1 is LNHNV and CDR2 is YYDKDF (reference sequence). This CDR3 is CATSRGIRWASGEETQYF. Here the CDR3 DNA reads TGTGCCACCAGCAGAGGAATTCGGTGGGCTAGCGGGGAAGAGACCCAGTACTTC. The full variable domain, with the rest looked up from reference TRBV15 and TRBJ2-5, is DAMVIQNPRYQVTQFGKPVTLSCSQTLNHNVMYWYQQKSSQAPKLLFHYYDKDFNNEADTPDNFQSRRPNTSFCFLDIRSPGLGDTAMYLCATSRGIRWASGEETQYFGPGTRLLVL.

This chain links TRBV28 with TRBJ1-5; D gene ambiguous. The CDR3 is 12 amino acids. V gave up 11 bases and J gave up 6 bases, with 14 bases separating them. CDR1 is MDHEN and CDR2 is SYDVKM in the germline V gene. CDR3 sequence: CAYQVAGQPQHF. The CDR3 DNA reads as TGTGCCTATCAGGTGGCAGGTCAGCCCCAGCATTTT.

CDR3 in amino acids: CASKLAGSGGYNEQFF. In nucleotides, the CDR3 is TGTGCCAGCAAGCTAGCGGGAAGCGGGGGGTACAATGAGCAGTTCTTC. This chain uses TRBV28 with TRBJ2-1; 9 bases are shared with TRBD2. The V gene end was trimmed by 7 bases and the J gene end by 4 bases; junction bases not matched to a gene: 11. Germline CDR1 and CDR2: MDHEN and SYDVKM. CDR3 length: 16 amino acids.

The chain uses TRBV24-1 and TRBJ2-1; 7 bases fit TRBD2. There are 13 residues in the CDR3. CDR1 and CDR2 from the germline V gene are KGHDR and SFDVKD. J was trimmed by 5 bases and V by 12 bases; bases with no gene match: 9. CDR3 loop: CAAGGTGNNEQFF. CDR3 nucleotides: TGTGCCGCCGGGGGGACGGGCAACAATGAGCAGTTCTTC.

DNA for the CDR3: TGTGCCAGCAGCCACCGTCTTGTAGGGGGCATCGATGAAAAACTGTTTTTT. Its translation is CASSHRLVGGIDEKLFF. The rearrangement uses TRBV3-1 (or the pseudogene TRBV3-2) and TRBJ1-4, with TRBD1 matching 7 bases. This CDR3 has 17 residues. CDR1 is LGHDT, CDR2 YNNKEL, per germline (reference sequence). V lost 3 bases to trimming and J lost 6 bases; unmatched junction nucleotides: 13.

J is TRBJ1-2 and V is TRBV29-1, with TRBD1 matching over 7 bases. Germline V gene sequence: CDR1 SQVTM, CDR2 ANQGSEA. The CDR3 has 12 residues. With 4 bases clipped from V and 4 bases from J, the junction kept 3 bases outside the gene matches. The CDR3 coding sequence is TGCAGCGTTGTAGCAGGGGGCTATGGCTACACCTTC. Translating gives CSVVAGGYGYTF.

CDR3 in DNA: TGCAGCGGCCTGAGCGGGCGTTCCTACGAGCAGTACTTC. This gives the protein CSGLSGRSYEQYF. This rearrangement joins TRBV29-1 to TRBJ2-7; tentative D call: TRBD2 (6 bases). Trimming shortened V by 7 bases and J by 1 base, and 14 bases separated the two germline ends. The CDR3 loop spans 13 amino acids. Germline V CDR1 and CDR2: SQVTM, ANQGSEA.

The rearrangement joins TRBV27 to TRBJ1-1; perhaps TRBD1 as D (5 bases). Germline V lookup: CDR1 MNHEY, CDR2 SMNVEV (reference sequence). The CDR3 runs to 14 residues. Between the trimmed V and J ends, which lost 4 bases and 1 base, there was a span of 10 bases. The CDR3 DNA reads TGTGCCAGCAGTTATCTGGGGGGGAACACTGAAGCTTTCTTT. Its protein product is CASSYLGGNTEAFF.

The rearrangement joins TRBV7-6 to TRBJ2-2; the match to TRBD1 covers 7 bases. CDR3 size: 14 residues. Trimming cost V 3 bases and J 5 bases; bases outside gene matches: 3. Germline CDR1 and CDR2: SGHVS and FNYEAQ. The CDR3 sequence: CASSFARGTGELFF. CDR3 DNA: TGTGCCAGCAGCTTCGCCAGGGGGACCGGGGAGCTGTTTTTT.

The genes are TRBV28 and TRBJ2-5, with 13 bases that match TRBD2. From germline, CDR1 is MDHEN and CDR2 SYDVKM. This CDR3 is built from 16 residues. V lost 6 bases to trimming and J lost 5 bases; unmatched junction nucleotides: 9. DNA of the CDR3: TGTGCCAGCAGGTCTACTAGCGGGGGGGCCCGGGAGACCCAGTACTTC. Its translation: CASRSTSGGARETQYF.

This clone was picked up one time. The rearrangement links TRBV27 to TRBJ2-2, with a weak D call TRBD1 (6 bases). This CDR3 contains 19 residues. V dropped 1 base and J dropped 3 bases, with 21 bases sitting between them. Germline CDR1 is MNHEY and CDR2 is SMNVEV (reference sequence). CDR3 sequence: CASSLWAGDPYSYTGELFF. The CDR3 DNA sequence: TGTGCCAGCAGTTTATGGGCAGGGGATCCCTACTCCTACACCGGGGAGCTGTTTTTT.

This chain uses TRBV7-2 with TRBJ2-5, with 9 bases identical to TRBD2. The junction had 11 bases not matched to a gene; V was cut back by 4 bases and J by 5 bases. This CDR3 comprises 16 residues. Germline V CDR1 and CDR2: SGHTA, FQGNSA. DNA of the CDR3: TGTGCCAGCAGCTCCGGGAACTTAGCGGGGGCGGAGACCCAGTACTTC. It specifies CASSSGNLAGAETQYF. Full variable domain (rest looked up from reference TRBV7-2 and TRBJ2-5): GAGVSQSPSNKVTEKGKDVELRCDPISGHTALYWYRQSLGQGLEFLIYFQGNSAPDKSGLPSDRFSAERTGGSVSTLTIQRTQQEDSAVYLCASSSGNLAGAETQYFGPGTRLLVL.

This clone was observed once. The rearrangement uses TRBV28 and TRBJ2-5; 9 bases are a match to TRBD1. CDR1 and CDR2 from the germline V gene are MDHEN and SYDVKM. The CDR3 covers 13 residues. Trimming removed 6 bases from V and 9 bases from J; junction bases left unmatched: 8. The chain's CDR3 is CASSLQGAFPQYF. The DNA of the CDR3 is TGTGCCAGCAGCTTACAGGGGGCTTTCCCCCAGTACTTC.

This rearrangement joins TRBV5-4 to TRBJ2-5, with TRBD2 identical over 7 bases. V shed 4 bases, J shed 3 bases, and the junction held 0 bases outside the gene matches. The germline V gene has CDR1 SGHNT and CDR2 YYREEE (reference sequence). This CDR3 has 12 amino acids. CDR3 protein: CASSRGEETQYF. The CDR3 bases are TGTGCCAGCAGCCGGGGGGAAGAGACCCAGTACTTC.

The chain has TRBV6-5 and TRBJ2-3; 14 bases line up with TRBD2. Germline V gives CDR1 MNHEY, CDR2 SVGAGI. This CDR3 contains 14 residues. Trimming cost V 6 bases and J 5 bases; bases outside gene matches: 1. DNA for the CDR3: TGTGCCAGCAGGACTAGCGGGGGGGGAGATACGCAGTATTTT. This translates into CASRTSGGGDTQYF.

This clone came up many times. The CDR3 DNA is TGTGCCAGTAGTTCAGTCCTTACCTACGAGCAGTACTTC. It translates to CASSSVLTYEQYF. This chain joins TRBV19 and TRBJ2-7; D unclear. V lost 5 bases, J lost 2 bases, and 10 bases lay in between. Germline V lookup: CDR1 LNHDA, CDR2 SQIVND (reference sequence). The CDR3 has 13 residues.

This clone is a singleton in its sample. This rearrangement joins TRBV12-3 or TRBV12-4 to TRBJ1-1, with TRBD1 matching over 7 bases. The CDR3 loop spans 13 amino acids. The J segment lost 12 bases and the V segment lost 0 bases, leaving 7 bases of the junction unmatched. The CDR3 spells CASSLADRLETFF. The CDR3 DNA is TGTGCCAGCAGTTTAGCGGACAGGTTGGAAACTTTCTTT.